A single count supports the clone carrying this T cell receptor (beta chain). Antigen specificity is unknown. The protocol was immunoSEQ multiplex PCR, while the TCRdb copy is restricted to in-frame clones and leaves out a portion. The sample includes tens of thousands of clones, approximately 76% seen only once; the top ten take over 10%. Trimming left V 5 bases short and J 3 bases short, with 11 bases between. CDR3 length equals 13 residues. CDR1 and CDR2 from the germline V gene are SNHLY and FYNNEI. This sample is drawn from a study of CD4 T cells in relation to SARS-CoV-2 and coronaviruses. CD4+ T cells from unexposed donors were obtained before the COVID-19 pandemic (2011-2018). Isolation of CD4+ T cells took place after nine to ten days in culture.

The sequence derives from a human donor in good health. Sequenced: CD4+ T cells from PBMCs, cultured in vitro. The V and J genes are TRBV2 and TRBJ2-7; D might be TRBD1 (5 bases). The CDR3, as DNA: TGTGCCAGCAGTTCTGGACATAGCTACGAGCAGTACTTC. Translating gives CASSSGHSYEQYF.